This entry describes one T cell receptor (beta chain). Assay: immunoSEQ multiplex PCR; the TCRdb copy retains only in-frame clones and omits some. Among about a million clones listed, around 74% were seen once. CDR3 length equals 15 residues. Germline V gene lookup returns CDR1 MGHDK and CDR2 SYGVNS. The ends were cut back, 4 bases at V and 9 bases at J, with 19 bases in the middle. The data belong to a study of shared clonotypes between healthy human individuals. The J gene is TRBJ2-1, the V gene TRBV25-1; D uncertain. The sequence was collected from a man between 18 and 29 years old in good health. The sequencing input was memory CD4+ T cells sorted from blood. Documented subset: CD45RA-negative fraction. The CDR3 DNA sequence: TGTGCCAGCAGTGGGTTTCAGGCGAATGTAGTTGAGCAGTTCTTC. Protein sequence: CASSGFQANVVEQFF. Filled out from reference TRBV25-1 and TRBJ2-1, the complete variable domain reads EADIYQTPRYLVIGTGKKITLECSQTMGHDKMYWYQQDPGMELHLIHYSYGVNSTEKGDLSSESTVSRIRTEHFPLTLESARPSHTSQYLCASSGFQANVVEQFFGPGTRLTVL.